This TCR beta chain was captured in a study of blood T cell repertoires in COVID-19. Study-wide context: Samples came from the United States, Italy and Spain, spanning acute and convalescent COVID-19. T cells, B-cell-depleted T cells, or PBMCs provided the cDNA or gDNA that served as material.

CDR3 length equals 17 residues. The ends were cut back, 6 bases at V and 0 bases at J, with 24 bases in the middle. Germline V gene sequence: CDR1 DFQATT, CDR2 SNEGSKA (reference sequence). In the study's own analysis: Researchers report that nucleated cell counts were estimated from reference gene primer amplification. Libraries were prepared by immunoSEQ multiplex PCR; TCRdb keeps only in-frame clonotypes and omits some of them. Clone size and the V and J calls come from that table; the DNA yielded D and trimming. The table lists 150,000 to 200,000 clones, around 85% of them singletons. Input material: peripheral blood. The chain is built from TRBV20-1 and TRBJ2-7; no definite D call. The receptor comes from a human donor with acute or convalescent COVID-19. The donor label of this sample is uncertain. Here the CDR3 reads CSASAGLGWRASYEQYF. The CDR3 coding sequence is TGCAGTGCCAGTGCCGGCTTGGGCTGGCGAGCCTCCTACGAGCAGTACTTC.